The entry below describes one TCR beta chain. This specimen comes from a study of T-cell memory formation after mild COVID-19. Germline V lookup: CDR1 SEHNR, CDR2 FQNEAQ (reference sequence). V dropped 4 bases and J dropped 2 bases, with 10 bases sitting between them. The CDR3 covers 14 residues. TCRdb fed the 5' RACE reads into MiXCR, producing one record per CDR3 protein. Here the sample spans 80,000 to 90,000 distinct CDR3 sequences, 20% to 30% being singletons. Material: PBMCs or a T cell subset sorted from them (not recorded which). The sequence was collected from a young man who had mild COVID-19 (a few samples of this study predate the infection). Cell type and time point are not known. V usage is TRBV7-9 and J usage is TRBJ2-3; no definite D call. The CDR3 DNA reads TGTGCCAGCAGCTATCAGGTGAACACAGATACGCAGTATTTT. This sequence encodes CASSYQVNTDTQYF.